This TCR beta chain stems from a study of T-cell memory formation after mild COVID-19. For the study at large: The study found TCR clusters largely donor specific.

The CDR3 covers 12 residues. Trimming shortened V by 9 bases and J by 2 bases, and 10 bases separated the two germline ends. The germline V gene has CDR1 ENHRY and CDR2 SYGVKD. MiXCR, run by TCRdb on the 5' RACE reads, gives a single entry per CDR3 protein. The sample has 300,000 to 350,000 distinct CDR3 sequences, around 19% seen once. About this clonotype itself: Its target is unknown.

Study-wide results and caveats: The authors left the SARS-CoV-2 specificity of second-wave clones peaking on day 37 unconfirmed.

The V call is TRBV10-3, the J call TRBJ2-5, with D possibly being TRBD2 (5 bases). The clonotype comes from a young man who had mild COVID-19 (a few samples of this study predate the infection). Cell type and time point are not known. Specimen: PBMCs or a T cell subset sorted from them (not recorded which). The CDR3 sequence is CAIGGLQETQYF. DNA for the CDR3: TGTGCCATTGGCGGGCTTCAAGAGACCCAGTACTTC.